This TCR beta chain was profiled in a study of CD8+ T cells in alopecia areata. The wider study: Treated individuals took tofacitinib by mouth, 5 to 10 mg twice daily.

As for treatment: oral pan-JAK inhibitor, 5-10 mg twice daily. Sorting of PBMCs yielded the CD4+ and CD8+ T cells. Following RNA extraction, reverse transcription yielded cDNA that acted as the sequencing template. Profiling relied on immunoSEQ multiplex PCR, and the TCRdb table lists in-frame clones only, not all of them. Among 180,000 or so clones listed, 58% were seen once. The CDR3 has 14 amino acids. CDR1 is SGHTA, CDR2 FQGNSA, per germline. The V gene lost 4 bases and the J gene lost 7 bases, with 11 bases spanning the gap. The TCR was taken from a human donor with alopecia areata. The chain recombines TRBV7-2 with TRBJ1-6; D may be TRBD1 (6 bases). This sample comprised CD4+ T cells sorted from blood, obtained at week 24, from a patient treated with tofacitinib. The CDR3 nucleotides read TGTGCCAGCAGCTCATGGACAGACAATTCACCCCTCCACTTT. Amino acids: CASSSWTDNSPLHF.